The following is a TCR beta chain sequence with its context. Seattle researchers signed up patients amid active infection and tracked them longitudinally. The data are from a study of blood T cell repertoires in COVID-19. Turning to the study itself: PBMCs, B-cell-depleted T cells, or T cells were the source of the cDNA or gDNA that made up the material.

CDR1 KGHSH and CDR2 LQKENI come from the germline V gene. This CDR3 spans 15 amino acids. The V gene lost 0 bases and the J gene lost 0 bases, with 8 bases spanning the gap. Profiled with immunoSEQ multiplex PCR; TCRdb holds only in-frame clones, not every one. The sample yields 35,000 to 45,000 clones, 90% to 95% seen once. This TCR came from a man in his fifties with COVID-19, enrolled during active disease. J is TRBJ2-5 and V is TRBV18; tentative D call: TRBD1 (5 bases). Sequencing was carried out using peripheral blood. The CDR3 loop is CASSPPSTDQETQYF. DNA for the CDR3: TGTGCCAGCTCACCACCGTCGACAGACCAAGAGACCCAGTACTTC.